This is a list of T cell receptor beta chains from one sample in a study of shared clonotypes between healthy human individuals. Only in-frame clones appear in the TCRdb table, and some are missing; sequencing was by immunoSEQ multiplex PCR. The profile shows around 1.9 million clones, roughly 93% of them singletons. Sample: naive CD8+ T cells from PBMCs. These receptors came from a man aged 18 to 30 in good health. Some clones in this sample may be carry-over from other donors' samples. CDR3s include the opening cysteine and the closing phenylalanine or tryptophan. A D gene is named only where the DNA matches it firmly. Size tells how often a clone was seen (once, few, many) or the class of an expanded clone, and some rows leave it out.

v_call,j_call,d_call,clone_size,cdr3_nt,cdr3_aa
TRBV28,TRBJ2-2,NA,NA,TGTGCCAGCAGTTTTGGTTGGGGGGAGCTGTTTTTT,CASSFGWGELFF
TRBV20-1,TRBJ1-6,NA,NA,TGCAGTGCCCGAGGGGGTTCACCCCTCCACTTT,CSARGGSPLHF
TRBV19,TRBJ2-5,NA,NA,TGTGCCAGTAGTCACAGACTCGGGAAAGAGACCCAGTACTTC,CASSHRLGKETQYF
TRBV15,TRBJ2-1,TRBD2,once,TGTGCCACCAGCAGCTTCAAACAAGATCAGACTAGCGATGAGCAGTTCTTC,CATSSFKQDQTSDEQFF
TRBV7-9,TRBJ2-5,TRBD1,once,TGTGCCAGCAGCCCCGCCAGGGGGAGTGAGACCCAGTACTTC,CASSPARGSETQYF
TRBV7-9,TRBJ2-6,TRBD1,NA,TGTGCCAGCAGCTCGACAGGGGGAAATGCTGGGGCCAACGTCCTGACTTTC,CASSSTGGNAGANVLTF
TRBV25-1,TRBJ2-7,NA,once,TGTGCCAGCAGTGAATCAGGCAGCTACGAGCAGTACTTC,CASSESGSYEQYF
TRBV27,TRBJ1-5,NA,NA,TGTGCCAGCAGTTTATCCGGGTCCGGGCAGCCCCAGCATTTT,CASSLSGSGQPQHF
TRBV5-4,TRBJ2-7,NA,NA,TGTGCCAGCAGCTTGTTCCGGGACGAGCAGTACTTC,CASSLFRDEQYF
TRBV9,TRBJ2-7,TRBD2,NA,TGTGCCAGCAGCGTAGTGTATAAGCGGGACCCCTCCTACGAGCAGTACTTC,CASSVVYKRDPSYEQYF
TRBV7-3,TRBJ2-1,TRBD2,NA,TGTGCCAGCAGCTTGGGACTAGCGACAAGCAATGAGCAGTTCTTC,CASSLGLATSNEQFF
TRBV7-9,TRBJ2-7,NA,few,TGTGCCAGCAGCTCCCCCTCTTACGAGCAGTACTTC,CASSSPSYEQYF
TRBV27,TRBJ2-1,NA,once,TGTGCCAGCAGACTCCCAGGGTCCTACAATGAGCAGTTCTTC,CASRLPGSYNEQFF
TRBV27,TRBJ2-7,NA,NA,TGTGCCAGCTCCAACGGCGGCTACGAGCAGTACTTC,CASSNGGYEQYF
TRBV7-9,TRBJ1-2,NA,NA,TGTGCCAGCAGCAACCCCCTCGGCTACACCTTC,CASSNPLGYTF
TRBV27,TRBJ2-3,TRBD1,NA,TGTGCCAGCGGATGGACAGGGGCCGGTTTCACAGATACGCAGTATTTT,CASGWTGAGFTDTQYF
TRBV18,TRBJ2-7,NA,NA,TGTGCCAGCTCACGGTCGCGGGATGGCTCCTACGAGCAGTACTTC,CASSRSRDGSYEQYF
TRBV19,TRBJ2-5,NA,NA,TGTGCCAGTAGTTTACAACTAGAAGGTGTAGGAGAGACCCAGTACTTC,CASSLQLEGVGETQYF
TRBV4-1,TRBJ2-7,NA,few,TGCGCCAGCAGCCAGGAAGTAGACCTGTCCTACGAGCAGTACTTC,CASSQEVDLSYEQYF
TRBV7-8,TRBJ2-7,NA,NA,TGTGCCAGCAGCTACAGGGTTACCTACGAGCAGTACTTC,CASSYRVTYEQYF
TRBV12-5,TRBJ1-2,TRBD1,NA,TGTGCTAGTGGTTTGACAGGGGGTGGCTACACCTTC,CASGLTGGGYTF
TRBV25-1,TRBJ2-7,NA,NA,TGTGCCAGCAGTTCTCCGGGACACCTCTCCTACGAGCAGTACTTC,CASSSPGHLSYEQYF
TRBV19,TRBJ1-4,NA,NA,TGTGCCAGTAGTGAAGGTCGCCTCAATGAAAAACTGTTTTTT,CASSEGRLNEKLFF
TRBV18,TRBJ2-3,NA,NA,TGTGCCAGCTCAGACCGGGGACCAGATACGCAGTATTTT,CASSDRGPDTQYF
TRBV9,TRBJ2-1,TRBD2,NA,TGTGCCAGCAGTGGACTAGCGGGAACCAATGAGCAGTTCTTC,CASSGLAGTNEQFF
TRBV10-2,TRBJ2-7,TRBD1,NA,TGCGCCAGCAGGGGACCGGGACAGGGCTCCTACGAGCAGTACTTC,CASRGPGQGSYEQYF
TRBV11-2,TRBJ1-1,TRBD1,NA,TGTGCCAGCAGCTTATGGGCAGGGGGCACTGAAGCTTTCTTT,CASSLWAGGTEAFF
TRBV7-2,TRBJ2-1,NA,once,TGTGCCAGCACCCTAGGGGGGGACAATGAGCAGTTCTTC,CASTLGGDNEQFF
TRBV2,TRBJ2-3,NA,NA,TGTGCCAGCAGTGCGGGAGAGCCCACAGATACGCAGTATTTT,CASSAGEPTDTQYF
TRBV11-2,TRBJ2-3,NA,few,TGTGCCAGCAGCTCAGGGACAGATACGCAGTATTTT,CASSSGTDTQYF
TRBV28,TRBJ2-7,TRBD1,NA,TGTGCCAGCAGTTTAGCCGGGACAGGGGCGTACGAGCAGTACTTC,CASSLAGTGAYEQYF
TRBV27,TRBJ2-3,NA,NA,TGTGCCAGCAGCAGAAGTAGTAAGGGTCCTTCTAGCACAGATACGCAGTATTTT,CASSRSSKGPSSTDTQYF
TRBV4-1,TRBJ1-2,NA,NA,TGCGCCAGCAGCCAAGATTCCAGACCCTATGGCTACACCTTC,CASSQDSRPYGYTF
TRBV19,TRBJ2-4,TRBD1,once,TGTGCCAGTAGTGGGCCGGGACAGGGAAAAAACATTCAGTACTTC,CASSGPGQGKNIQYF
TRBV9,TRBJ2-5,TRBD1,NA,TGTGCCAGCAACAAAAAGGCGAGGGGGCGCCAAGAGACCCAGTACTTC,CASNKKARGRQETQYF
TRBV7-6,TRBJ2-3,NA,once,TGTGCCAGCAGCTCCGAAGGGACCTTCCGAAGCACAGATACGCAGTATTTT,CASSSEGTFRSTDTQYF
TRBV11-2,TRBJ2-7,NA,NA,TGTGCCAGCAGCATTTGGAGGGCGGAGTCCTACGAGCAGTACTTC,CASSIWRAESYEQYF
TRBV7-8,TRBJ1-5,NA,NA,TGTGCCAGCAGCCCAGGGCCTCCCAATCAGCCCCAGCATTTT,CASSPGPPNQPQHF
TRBV12-5,TRBJ2-1,NA,NA,TGTGCTAGTGGTTTGGTAGCGGGTACCTACAATGAGCAGTTCTTC,CASGLVAGTYNEQFF
TRBV11-2,TRBJ2-7,NA,NA,TGTGCCAGCAGCTTAAGCAGGGGCGGCGAGCAGTACTTC,CASSLSRGGEQYF
TRBV9,TRBJ1-2,NA,NA,TGTGCCAGCAGCGTAGGGGGAGCTGGCTACACCTTC,CASSVGGAGYTF
TRBV5-1,TRBJ2-2,NA,NA,TGCGCCAGCAGCTTTACAGGGATGAACACCGGGGAGCTGTTTTTT,CASSFTGMNTGELFF
TRBV5-1,TRBJ1-5,NA,NA,TGCGCCAGCAGCTACGCTTACAATCAGCCCCAGCATTTT,CASSYAYNQPQHF
TRBV5-6,TRBJ1-3,NA,NA,TGTGCCAGCAGCTTTGGGGGATCTGGAAACACCATATATTTT,CASSFGGSGNTIYF
TRBV30,TRBJ2-1,NA,NA,TGTGCCTGGAGCGCTACACACAATGAGCAGTTCTTC,CAWSATHNEQFF
TRBV5-4,TRBJ2-7,NA,NA,TGTGCCAGCAGCCCGGGGGCCCCGGACTTCTACGAGCAGTACTTC,CASSPGAPDFYEQYF
TRBV2,TRBJ2-7,NA,NA,TGTGCCAGCCGCGATATTACGGGGCTAGTTCCCTACGAGCAGTACTTC,CASRDITGLVPYEQYF
TRBV10-3,TRBJ1-5,NA,NA,TGTGCCATCAGTCAGGAGAATCTGCCCCAGCATTTT,CAISQENLPQHF
TRBV6-6,TRBJ1-4,NA,NA,TGTGCCAGCGCGAGGGGGTTTAATGAAAAACTGTTTTTT,CASARGFNEKLFF
TRBV15,TRBJ2-1,NA,NA,TGTGCCACCAGCAGGGAAGGTCGGCTCTCGGAGCAGTTCTTC,CATSREGRLSEQFF
TRBV25-1,TRBJ1-1,NA,NA,TGTGCCAGCAGCTCCTCGGGGCGGAAGGTCATGAACACTGAAGCTTTCTTT,CASSSSGRKVMNTEAFF
TRBV9,TRBJ2-2,NA,NA,TGTGCCAGCAGCGTAGTGGCTCCTGGGGTGGACACCGGGGAGCTGTTTTTT,CASSVVAPGVDTGELFF
TRBV30,TRBJ2-3,TRBD2,NA,TGTGCCTGGAGTGCGATGCTAGCGGGAATAGGTGATACGCAGTATTTT,CAWSAMLAGIGDTQYF
TRBV4-3,TRBJ2-2,NA,NA,TGCGCCAGCAGCCATCTAAGCGGTGGCACCGGGGAGCTGTTTTTT,CASSHLSGGTGELFF
TRBV11-2,TRBJ1-5,NA,NA,TGTGCCAGCAGCTTAGGTACAGGGCAGCCCCAGCATTTT,CASSLGTGQPQHF
TRBV28,TRBJ2-5,TRBD2,NA,TGTGCCAGCAGTTTCGTCGGGGGAGGGAATCGGGTGGCCCAGTACTTC,CASSFVGGGNRVAQYF
TRBV27,TRBJ2-3,NA,once,TGTGCCAGCAGTTTCGTCGGGAGAACAGATACGCAGTATTTT,CASSFVGRTDTQYF